This is a list of T cell receptor beta chains from one sample in a study of OX40 agonist ivuxolimab in advanced cancers. Produced via immunoSEQ multiplex PCR; TCRdb's table is partial and in-frame only. The data hold about 78,000 clones, with roughly 92% observed a single time. Sequenced here: CD4+ or CD8+ T cells sorted from blood, sampled in a trial of the OX40 agonist ivuxolimab. The receptors were sampled from an adult with an advanced solid tumor such as melanoma, head and neck, liver or kidney cancer. Both conserved end residues are part of each CDR3. The D gene is left open where the match is weak. Part of the rows lack a size; the others show once, few, many or a class for expanded clones.

>TRBJ2-1|14|TRBV11-2|-|-
TGTGCCAGCAGCCTAGAGCGTTCCTACAATGAGCAGTTCTTC
CASSLERSYNEQFF
>TRBJ2-4|15|TRBV5-1|-|-
TGCGCCAGCAGCTCGGCCCCCGGAGTTGAAAACATTCAGTACTTC
CASSSAPGVENIQYF
>TRBJ2-3|15|TRBV5-1|TRBD1|-
TGCGCCAGCAGCACGGGACAGGCGTATAGAGATACGCAGTATTTT
CASSTGQAYRDTQYF
>TRBJ2-1|16|TRBV6-1|TRBD1|-
TGTGCCAGCAGTGAAGAAGGGACAGGATCCTACAATGAGCAGTTCTTC
CASSEEGTGSYNEQFF
>TRBJ2-6|18|TRBV5-4|-|few
TGTGCCAGCAGCCTGCTAGGCAGGGGCACCGCTGGGGCCAACGTCCTGACTTTC
CASSLLGRGTAGANVLTF
>TRBJ2-7|14|TRBV2|TRBD2|-
TGTGCCAGCAGCTGGACTAGCGGATCCTACGAGCAGTACTTC
CASSWTSGSYEQYF
>TRBJ1-1|16|TRBV15|-|-
TGTGCCACCAGCAGAGGGAGGGAAAGGATACAGATTGAAGCTTTCTTT
CATSRGRERIQIEAFF
>TRBJ2-6|17|TRBV5-4|TRBD2|-
TGTGCCAGCAGCCCCACTAGCGGGCCTTCTGGGGCCAACGTCCTGACTTTC
CASSPTSGPSGANVLTF
>TRBJ1-4|14|TRBV5-4|-|-
TGTGCCAGCAGGTCGGCAGGGAGTAATGAAAAACTGTTTTTT
CASRSAGSNEKLFF
>TRBJ2-2|15|TRBV11-3|-|few
TGTGCCAGCAGCCGCGACAGGTCCTGGGGCGGGGAGCTGTTTTTT
CASSRDRSWGGELFF
>TRBJ2-1|16|TRBV19|TRBD2|-
TGTGCCAGTACCCCGGGACTAGCGGGAGTCTACAATGAGCAGTTCTTC
CASTPGLAGVYNEQFF
>TRBJ2-7|14|TRBV18|-|once
TGTGCCAGCTCAGGGTTTAGGGCCCCCGACGAGCAGTACTTC
CASSGFRAPDEQYF
>TRBJ2-2|13|TRBV27|TRBD2|-
TGTGCCAGCAGTTTGCGGGGGGCCGGGGAGCTGTTTTTT
CASSLRGAGELFF
>TRBJ2-3|16|TRBV7-2|-|once
TGTGCCAGCAGCTTAGCGTTGCGGGCCCCCACAGATACGCAGTATTTT
CASSLALRAPTDTQYF
>TRBJ2-2|17|TRBV9|-|-
TGTGCCAGCAGCCCCCGAGGAGATACACGGTTGATCGGGGAGCTGTTTTTT
CASSPRGDTRLIGELFF
>TRBJ2-2|17|TRBV7-9|TRBD2|-
TGTGCCAGCAGCCGATTGATAGCGGGAACGAACACCGGGGAGCTGTTTTTT
CASSRLIAGTNTGELFF
>TRBJ2-1|13|TRBV29-1|-|-
TGCAGCGTTGGGGGAAAACCGGGCAATGAGCAGTTCTTC
CSVGGKPGNEQFF
>TRBJ1-2|14|TRBV25-1|-|-
TGTGCCAGCAGTGACAGGACATCGAACTATGGCTACACCTTC
CASSDRTSNYGYTF
>TRBJ2-5|13|TRBV6-5|TRBD2|-
TGTGCCAGCGGGGAGGCGGGAGAGGAGACCCAGTACTTC
CASGEAGEETQYF